This section outlines one T cell receptor (beta chain) sequence together with its context. Antigen specificity is unknown. This entry belongs to a study of T cell responses to AZD1222 COVID-19 vaccine. Findings and limits, study-wide: Close to half of spike-specific TCRs reportedly recognize unmutated variant regions. Possibly, clonal diversity was underestimated; donors were largely white British and included more females.

Libraries were prepared by immunoSEQ multiplex PCR; TCRdb keeps only in-frame clonotypes and omits some of them. This sample carries around 100,000 clones, about 87% of them seen once, and the ten largest clones take more than 20%. Germline values: CDR1 SGHNT, CDR2 YYREEE (reference sequence). The CDR3 is 16 amino acids. The junction had 7 bases not matched to a gene; V was cut back by 4 bases and J by 1 base. The material was peripheral blood, obtained on day 0 of AZD1222 vaccination. The J gene is TRBJ2-1, the V gene TRBV5-4, with 8 nucleotides matching TRBD2. The TCR was taken from an adult in good health. The CDR3 nucleotides read TGTGCCAGCAGCCCGGTAGCGGGAATTTCCTACAATGAGCAGTTCTTC. Translated, it gives CASSPVAGISYNEQFF.